A single sample is the source of the 29 T cell receptor beta chains below, sequenced in a study of shared clonotypes between healthy human individuals. Clones were sequenced by immunoSEQ multiplex PCR, and TCRdb holds only the in-frame ones, with some missing. This sample has around 1,900,000 clones, with just over 90% found just once. Naive CD8 isolation took CD45RO-negative cells positively selected for CCR7 and excluded terminally differentiated effector memory CD45RA+ cells. Sequenced sample: naive CD8+ T cells from PBMCs. The receptors derive from a man aged 18-30 years in good health. Some clones in this sample may be carry-over from other donors' samples.

The rearrangement joins TRBV28 to TRBJ2-1; D gene uncertain. CDR1 is MDHEN and CDR2 is SYDVKM in the germline V gene. The CDR3 has 14 residues. V was cut by 3 bases and J by 5 bases, with 11 bases left in between. Here the CDR3 reads CASSFYRNDNEQFF. The CDR3 nucleotides read TGTGCCAGCAGTTTTTACCGTAATGACAATGAGCAGTTCTTC.

This sequence joins TRBV2 and TRBJ2-7; possibly TRBD2 for D (6 bases). The CDR3 extends over 14 amino acids. Trimming cost V 3 bases and J 5 bases, with 14 bases left between them. Germline loops: CDR1 SNHLY, CDR2 FYNNEI. Written as DNA, the CDR3 is TGTGCCAGCAGTGATTTTGGGGGGTACGACGAGCAGTACTTC. Amino acids: CASSDFGGYDEQYF. Full variable domain (rest looked up from reference TRBV2 and TRBJ2-7): EPEVTQTPSHQVTQMGQEVILRCVPISNHLYFYWYRQILGQKVEFLVSFYNNEISEKSEIFDDQFSVERPDGSNFTLKIRSTKLEDSAMYFCASSDFGGYDEQYFGPGTRLTVT.

The V gene is TRBV28, the J gene TRBJ2-7, with D perhaps TRBD2 (5 bases). Germline loops: CDR1 MDHEN, CDR2 SYDVKM. V lost 6 bases and J lost 4, with 16 bases in between. The CDR3 sequence is 14 residues long. The CDR3 region is CASSFLRGLYEQYF. The CDR3 nucleotides read TGTGCCAGCAGCTTTCTCCGGGGTTTATACGAGCAGTACTTC.

The J gene is TRBJ2-7, the V gene TRBV5-1, with D hard to call. Germline lookup yields CDR1 SGHRS and CDR2 YFSETQ. Trimming cost V 4 bases and J 0 bases, with 17 bases left between them. The CDR3 sequence is 16 residues long. The CDR3 spells CASSPVLELNSYEQYF. The CDR3 bases are TGCGCCAGCAGCCCGGTCCTGGAATTGAACTCCTACGAGCAGTACTTC.

The V and J genes are TRBV5-1 and TRBJ1-2; 8 bases are a match to TRBD1. The junction had 11 bases not matched to a gene; V was cut back by 1 base and J by 3 bases. The germline CDR1 and CDR2 sequences are SGHRS and YFSETQ. There are 17 residues in the CDR3. Here the CDR3 DNA reads TGCGCCAGCAGCTTGTTGTCAGGGGGCGCCGCGGACTATGGCTACACCTTC. Its protein is CASSLLSGGAADYGYTF.

This chain links TRBV5-1 with TRBJ2-7; the D gene is possibly TRBD2 (6 bases). The CDR3 sequence is 14 residues long. V was trimmed by 1 base and J by 7 bases, leaving 15 bases between them. Germline CDR1 SGHRS, CDR2 YFSETQ. The CDR3 bases are TGCGCCAGCAGCTTGTACCTCGGGGGTCGGGAGCAGTACTTC. Translated, it gives CASSLYLGGREQYF.

This chain connects TRBV7-9 to TRBJ2-1; the D gene is possibly TRBD2 (5 bases). Germline CDR1 reads SEHNR; CDR2 reads FQNEAQ (reference sequence). The V and J ends lost 4 bases and 4 bases respectively, with 17 bases between them. The CDR3 is 16 amino acids. The chain's CDR3 is CASSSRAAAEYNEQFF. CDR3 in DNA: TGTGCCAGCAGCTCGCGGGCAGCGGCAGAGTACAATGAGCAGTTCTTC.

V and J are TRBV6-6 and TRBJ1-5; maybe TRBD1 (6 bases). CDR1 MNHNY and CDR2 SVGAGI come from the germline V gene (reference sequence). V lost 6 bases and J lost 4, with 16 bases in between. The CDR3 is made up of 15 amino acids. CDR3 in amino acids: CASSLNRQENQPQHF. The CDR3, as DNA: TGTGCCAGCAGCTTAAATCGACAGGAGAATCAGCCCCAGCATTTT.

The chain carries TRBV11-2 and TRBJ2-7, with D possibly TRBD2 on 5 matching bases. This CDR3 is 16 amino acids long. Trimming took 1 base from V and 4 from J, leaving 17 bases between them. The V gene's germline CDR1 is SGHAT and CDR2 FQNNGV. CDR3 coding DNA: TGTGCCAGCAGCTTAGTCGACGCGTTTAGCGCGTACGAGCAGTACTTC. As protein: CASSLVDAFSAYEQYF.

This chain joins TRBV15 and TRBJ2-1, with 12 bases lining up with TRBD2. V shed 3 bases and J 5 bases; nucleotides not matched to a gene: 8. The CDR3 is 17 residues long. Germline lookup yields CDR1 LNHNV and CDR2 YYDKDF (reference sequence). CDR3 amino acids: CATSSPSGRAVDNEQFF. The CDR3 DNA sequence: TGTGCCACCAGCAGCCCTAGCGGGAGGGCCGTAGACAATGAGCAGTTCTTC.

The CDR3 coding sequence is TGTGCCAGCAGCACACCCGACTATAGCCGTAGCTCCTACAATGAGCAGTTCTTC. It is translated as CASSTPDYSRSSYNEQFF. This rearrangement joins TRBV13 to TRBJ2-1; perhaps TRBD2 as D (5 bases). Trimming took off 5 bases at V and 0 bases at J, with 20 bases between the two ends. This CDR3 region has 18 residues. Germline CDR1 and CDR2: PRHDT and FYEKMQ (reference sequence).

Notes on this clone: Other DNA sequences from this sample encode an identical CDR3 as well. The V call is TRBV27, the J call TRBJ2-1; the D is unclear. This CDR3 is built from 16 residues. Between the trimmed V and J ends, which lost 5 bases and 0 bases, there was a span of 14 bases. Germline-derived CDR1 and CDR2 are MNHEY and SMNVEV (reference sequence). DNA of the CDR3: TGTGCCAGCAGTCTCCTCTCGCCCCGCTCCTACAATGAGCAGTTCTTC. This gives the protein CASSLLSPRSYNEQFF.

V usage is TRBV6-1 and J usage is TRBJ2-3; tentative D call: TRBD1 (6 bases). V was trimmed by 7 bases and J by 5 bases, leaving 13 bases between them. The germline gives CDR1 MNHNS, CDR2 SASEGT. The CDR3 consists of 13 residues. The CDR3 protein is CASTAQGKDTQYF. The CDR3 bases are TGTGCCAGCACGGCCCAGGGGAAAGATACGCAGTATTTT.

Regarding this clone: The identical CDR3 is also encoded by other nucleotide sequences in the sample. V is TRBV2 and J is TRBJ2-1, with a weak D call TRBD2 (5 bases). Germline CDR1 reads SNHLY; CDR2 reads FYNNEI. The CDR3 runs 13 residues. V gave up 3 bases and J gave up 4 bases, with 7 bases separating them. Written as DNA, the CDR3 is TGTGCCAGCAGTGAGGGAGCATACAATGAGCAGTTCTTC. Its protein product is CASSEGAYNEQFF.

The chain employs TRBV27 and TRBJ2-1; TRBD1 agrees at 8 bases. There are 13 residues in the CDR3. Trimming at V came to 3 bases and at J to 9 bases, leaving 4 bases not matched to a gene. Germline V lookup: CDR1 MNHEY, CDR2 SMNVEV (reference sequence). In DNA, the CDR3 is TGTGCCAGCAGTTTGACAGGGGCTGGTGAGCAGTTCTTC. This translates into CASSLTGAGEQFF.

The chain has TRBV19 and TRBJ2-7; 8 bases agree with TRBD2. The CDR3 has 14 residues. The V segment lost 3 bases and the J segment 6 bases; nucleotides outside the gene matches: 7. Germline CDR1 reads LNHDA; CDR2 reads SQIVND (reference sequence). CDR3 nucleotide sequence: TGTGCCAGTAGTATTAGTGGGACTAGTGGCGAGCAGTACTTC. Its protein product is CASSISGTSGEQYF. The full variable domain, completed using reference TRBV19 and TRBJ2-7, is DGGITQSPKYLFRKEGQNVTLSCEQNLNHDAMYWYRQDPGQGLRLIYYSQIVNDFQKGDIAEGYSVSREKKESFPLTVTSAQKNPTAFYLCASSISGTSGEQYFGPGTRLTVT.

The J gene is TRBJ1-5, the V gene TRBV27; D is perhaps TRBD1 (6 bases). The germline gives CDR1 MNHEY, CDR2 SMNVEV (reference sequence). With 6 bases removed from V and 6 bases from J, the gap between germline ends came to 15 bases. CDR3 length: 14 residues. The CDR3 spells CASRSARGGQPQHF. CDR3 nucleotides: TGTGCCAGCAGGAGCGCCAGGGGAGGTCAGCCCCAGCATTTT.

The chain combines TRBV28 with TRBJ2-1; tentative D call: TRBD2 (7 bases). Between the trimmed V and J ends, which lost 4 bases and 1 base, there was a span of 29 bases. Germline V gene data show CDR1 as MDHEN and CDR2 as SYDVKM. CDR3 length: 21 residues. In DNA, the CDR3 is TGTGCCAGCAGTTCCACCCGAGTCGGGGGGCGTACTGGAGGATCCTACAATGAGCAGTTCTTC. Its protein is CASSSTRVGGRTGGSYNEQFF.

The chain links TRBV11-2 to TRBJ2-5; tentative D call: TRBD1 (6 bases). The germline V and J ends were trimmed by 5 bases and 3 bases, with 22 bases remaining between them. The CDR3 loop spans 17 amino acids. Germline V gives CDR1 SGHAT, CDR2 FQNNGV. CDR3 residues: CASSTGTRGRVEETQYF. As DNA, the CDR3 is TGTGCCAGCAGCACCGGGACCAGGGGCCGGGTCGAAGAGACCCAGTACTTC.

A remark on this clone: The sample contains more than one DNA sequence encoding this CDR3. V and J are TRBV7-2 and TRBJ2-2; D unresolved. The CDR3 is made up of 12 amino acids. Germline CDR1 reads SGHTA; CDR2 reads FQGNSA. V dropped 5 bases and J dropped 6 bases, with 7 bases sitting between them. CDR3 amino acids: CASSLPPGELFF. CDR3 DNA: TGTGCCAGCAGCCTCCCCCCCGGGGAGCTGTTTTTT. The full variable domain, with the rest looked up from reference TRBV7-2 and TRBJ2-2, is GAGVSQSPSNKVTEKGKDVELRCDPISGHTALYWYRQSLGQGLEFLIYFQGNSAPDKSGLPSDRFSAERTGGSVSTLTIQRTQQEDSAVYLCASSLPPGELFFGEGSRLTVL.

This sequence joins TRBV28 and TRBJ2-1; D gene uncertain. The germline V gene has CDR1 MDHEN and CDR2 SYDVKM. The CDR3 is made up of 13 amino acids. V gave up 6 bases and J gave up 8 bases, with 14 bases separating them. CDR3 loop: CASSFVRWDEQFF. CDR3 in DNA: TGTGCCAGCAGCTTCGTCCGTTGGGATGAGCAGTTCTTC.

The V gene is TRBV11-1, the J gene TRBJ1-2; D may be TRBD1 (5 bases). Per germline, CDR1 SGHAT and CDR2 FQDESV (reference sequence). This CDR3 comprises 13 residues. Trimming took 3 bases from V and 6 from J, leaving 11 bases between them. The CDR3 DNA reads as TGTGCCAGCAGCTTCCAGGGCGGCCATGGCTACACCTTC. It encodes CASSFQGGHGYTF.

The CDR3 region has the DNA TGCGCCAGCAGTGCTGGGGGATACTCCAATGAAAAACTGTTTTTT. This codes for CASSAGGYSNEKLFF. The gene calls are TRBV10-1 and TRBJ1-4; a possible D gene is TRBD1 (5 bases). Germline V lookup: CDR1 WNHNN, CDR2 SYGVQD (reference sequence). The CDR3 is 15 residues long. V was clipped by 4 bases and J by 5 bases, with 14 bases between them.

The CDR3 DNA reads as TGTGCCAGCAGTTTGACCGGCCCCCTAGGCTCCTACGAGCAGTACTTC. The encoded protein is CASSLTGPLGSYEQYF. This rearrangement joins TRBV27 to TRBJ2-7, with D unresolved. V was shortened by 3 bases and J by 0 bases, with 15 bases between the two germline ends. The germline gives CDR1 MNHEY, CDR2 SMNVEV (reference sequence). This CDR3 region has 16 residues.

CDR3 sequence reads: CASSDGTGGGNEQFF. In DNA, the CDR3 is TGTGCCAGCAGTGACGGGACTGGTGGGGGCAATGAGCAGTTCTTC. This sequence joins TRBV6-4 and TRBJ2-1; perhaps TRBD2 as D (6 bases). This CDR3 spans 15 amino acids. Germline CDR1 MRHNA, CDR2 SNTAGT. Between the trimmed V and J ends, which lost 2 bases and 6 bases, there was a span of 14 bases.

This chain connects TRBV5-1 to TRBJ2-7; D is perhaps TRBD1 (6 bases). Trimming left V 5 bases short and J 0 bases short, with 15 bases between. Germline CDR1 reads SGHRS; CDR2 reads YFSETQ. The CDR3 contains 15 residues. The CDR3 is CASRYDRTSSYEQYF. CDR3 bases: TGCGCCAGCAGATACGACAGGACGAGCTCCTACGAGCAGTACTTC.

This clone appeared a single time. The chain carries TRBV13 and TRBJ2-7; D might be TRBD2 (6 bases). Trimming took off 3 bases at V and 5 bases at J, with 14 bases between the two ends. This CDR3 contains 14 residues. The V gene's germline CDR1 is PRHDT and CDR2 FYEKMQ (reference sequence). CDR3 residues: CASSFRDWGDEQYF. In DNA form, the CDR3 reads TGTGCCAGCAGCTTTCGGGACTGGGGCGACGAGCAGTACTTC.

The chain has TRBV19 and TRBJ2-7; 7 bases fit TRBD1. Germline trimming cut 3 bases from V and 3 bases from J; bases unmatched to any gene: 8. The CDR3 is made up of 15 amino acids. Germline V lookup: CDR1 LNHDA, CDR2 SQIVND (reference sequence). The CDR3 loop is CASSIWLTGIYEQYF. CDR3 sequence (DNA): TGTGCCAGTAGTATTTGGTTGACAGGGATCTACGAGCAGTACTTC.

The rearrangement joins TRBV5-5 to TRBJ2-1, with a weak D call TRBD1 (5 bases). Trimming removed 2 bases from V and 5 bases from J, with 14 bases in between. The germline V gene has CDR1 SGHKS and CDR2 YYEKEE (reference sequence). CDR3 length: 15 residues. CDR3 protein: CASSFSGRGDNEQFF. CDR3 sequence (DNA): TGTGCCAGCAGCTTTTCAGGGCGAGGTGACAATGAGCAGTTCTTC.